The sequence of this T cell receptor (beta chain) was determined in a study of blood T cell repertoires in COVID-19. Study-wide background: Nucleic acid was either cDNA or gDNA, and it came from T cells, B-cell-depleted T cells, or PBMCs.

Clones were sequenced by immunoSEQ multiplex PCR, and TCRdb holds only the in-frame ones, with some missing. The sample holds fewer than 60,000 clones, 87% seen once. CDR3 length: 16 residues. Germline CDR1 LNHNV, CDR2 YYDKDF (reference sequence). V lost 0 bases, J lost 5 bases, and 7 bases stayed unmatched. V gene TRBV15 combines with J gene TRBJ2-7; 10 positions match TRBD2. The material sequenced was peripheral blood. This TCR was sampled from a human donor with acute or convalescent COVID-19. The donor label of this sample is uncertain. The CDR3 spells CATSRDSSSGRDEQYF. CDR3 in DNA: TGTGCCACCAGCAGAGATTCGTCTAGCGGGAGAGACGAGCAGTACTTC.